Listed below are T cell receptor beta chains from one sample, sequenced in a study of T cells in Graves' hyperthyroidism and ophthalmopathy. Via MiXCR, TCRdb re-called the multiplex PCR reads, giving one row per CDR3 protein. The table lists 450,000 to 650,000 distinct CDR3 sequences, less than 25% of them singletons. The sample taken for sequencing was blood. These receptors originate from a man younger than 35 with Graves' hyperthyroidism. CDR3s include the opening cysteine and the closing phenylalanine or tryptophan. D genes are given only for firm matches. Size is omitted from some rows. Given values are once, few, many or a class for expanded clones.

cdr3_nt: TGTGCCAGCAGCTTAGCGCCGAATGGACCAGTTTACAATGAGCAGTTCTTC; cdr3_aa: CASSLAPNGPVYNEQFF; j_call: TRBJ2-1; cdr3_length: 17; v_call: TRBV11-1; clone_size: few; d_call: -
cdr3_nt: TGTGCCAGTAGTATTGGGCTCAACACCGGGGAGCTGTTTTTT; cdr3_aa: CASSIGLNTGELFF; j_call: TRBJ2-2; cdr3_length: 14; v_call: TRBV19; clone_size: many; d_call: -
cdr3_nt: TGTGCCAGCAGCATGTCCGGGGCAGGGACTGAAGCTTTCTTT; cdr3_aa: CASSMSGAGTEAFF; j_call: TRBJ1-1; cdr3_length: 14; v_call: TRBV7-8; clone_size: many; d_call: -
cdr3_nt: TGTGCCAGCACCCTGGGACAGGGAAGTGGCTACACCTTC; cdr3_aa: CASTLGQGSGYTF; j_call: TRBJ1-2; cdr3_length: 13; v_call: TRBV2; clone_size: few; d_call: TRBD1
cdr3_nt: TGTGCCAGCAGTTCCAAATCCGGGACAGGAGGCTATGGCTACACCTTC; cdr3_aa: CASSSKSGTGGYGYTF; j_call: TRBJ1-2; cdr3_length: 16; v_call: TRBV28; clone_size: many; d_call: TRBD1
cdr3_nt: TGTGCCAGCAGTTACCCGGGATCTCCAGGGACCGGGGAGCTGTTTTTT; cdr3_aa: CASSYPGSPGTGELFF; j_call: TRBJ2-2; cdr3_length: 16; v_call: TRBV12-3/TRBV12-4; clone_size: many; d_call: -
cdr3_nt: TGTGCCAGCACCCTCGGACAGGGGGCCAAGACCCAGTACTTC; cdr3_aa: CASTLGQGAKTQYF; j_call: TRBJ2-5; cdr3_length: 14; v_call: TRBV11-2; clone_size: -; d_call: TRBD1
cdr3_nt: TGTGCCAGCAGTCCCCCGGGACAGGGATCTGAAGCTTTCTTT; cdr3_aa: CASSPPGQGSEAFF; j_call: TRBJ1-1; cdr3_length: 14; v_call: TRBV4-2; clone_size: many; d_call: TRBD1
cdr3_nt: TGTGCCAGCAGTTTAATAGGGCAGAACACTGAAGCTTTCTTT; cdr3_aa: CASSLIGQNTEAFF; j_call: TRBJ1-1; cdr3_length: 14; v_call: TRBV28; clone_size: -; d_call: -
cdr3_nt: TGTGCCAGCAGTCCCCAATCGACCCAAGAGACCCAGTACTTC; cdr3_aa: CASSPQSTQETQYF; j_call: TRBJ2-5; cdr3_length: 14; v_call: TRBV12-3/TRBV12-4; clone_size: many; d_call: -
cdr3_nt: TGTGCCACCTACACAGGGGGTGCCACTGAAGCTTTCTTT; cdr3_aa: CATYTGGATEAFF; j_call: TRBJ1-1; cdr3_length: 13; v_call: TRBV6-1; clone_size: many; d_call: TRBD1
cdr3_nt: TGTGCCAGCTCACGAGAGCAAGAGACCCAGTACTTC; cdr3_aa: CASSREQETQYF; j_call: TRBJ2-5; cdr3_length: 12; v_call: TRBV18; clone_size: few; d_call: -
cdr3_nt: TGCAGTGCCCCGACCCCTAACACCGGGGAGCTGTTTTTT; cdr3_aa: CSAPTPNTGELFF; j_call: TRBJ2-2; cdr3_length: 13; v_call: TRBV20-1; clone_size: many; d_call: -
cdr3_nt: TGTGCCAGCAGCCACACCGGGGAGCTGTTTTTT; cdr3_aa: CASSHTGELFF; j_call: TRBJ2-2; cdr3_length: 11; v_call: TRBV4-1; clone_size: many; d_call: -
cdr3_nt: TGTGCCAGCAGTTTAAGACCGGACCGAGAGCAGTACTTC; cdr3_aa: CASSLRPDREQYF; j_call: TRBJ2-7; cdr3_length: 13; v_call: TRBV28; clone_size: -; d_call: -
cdr3_nt: TGTGCCAGCAGCAAAGAACGGAGATCACCCCTCCACTTT; cdr3_aa: CASSKERRSPLHF; j_call: TRBJ1-6; cdr3_length: 13; v_call: TRBV2; clone_size: many; d_call: -
cdr3_nt: TGTGCCAGCAGCGTAGCAGGGGGCTATGGCTACACCTTC; cdr3_aa: CASSVAGGYGYTF; j_call: TRBJ1-2; cdr3_length: 13; v_call: TRBV9; clone_size: -; d_call: TRBD1